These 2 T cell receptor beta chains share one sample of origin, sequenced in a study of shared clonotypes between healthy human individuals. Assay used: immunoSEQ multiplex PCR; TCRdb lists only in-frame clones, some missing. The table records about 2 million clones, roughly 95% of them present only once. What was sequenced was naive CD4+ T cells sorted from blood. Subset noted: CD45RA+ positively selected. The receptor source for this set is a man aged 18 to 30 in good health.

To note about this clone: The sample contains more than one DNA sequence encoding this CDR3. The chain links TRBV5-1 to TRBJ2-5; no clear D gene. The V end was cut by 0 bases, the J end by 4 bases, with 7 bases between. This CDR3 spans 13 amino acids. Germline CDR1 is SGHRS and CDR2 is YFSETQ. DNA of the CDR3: TGCGCCAGCAGCTTGGGGCAGACAGAGACCCAGTACTTC. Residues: CASSLGQTETQYF.

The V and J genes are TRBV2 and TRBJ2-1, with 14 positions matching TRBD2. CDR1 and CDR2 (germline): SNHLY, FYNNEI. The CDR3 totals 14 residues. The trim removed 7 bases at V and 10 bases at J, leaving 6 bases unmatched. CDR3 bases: TGTGCCAGCAAGGGACTAGCGGGGGCAGGGGAGCAGTTCTTC. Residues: CASKGLAGAGEQFF.